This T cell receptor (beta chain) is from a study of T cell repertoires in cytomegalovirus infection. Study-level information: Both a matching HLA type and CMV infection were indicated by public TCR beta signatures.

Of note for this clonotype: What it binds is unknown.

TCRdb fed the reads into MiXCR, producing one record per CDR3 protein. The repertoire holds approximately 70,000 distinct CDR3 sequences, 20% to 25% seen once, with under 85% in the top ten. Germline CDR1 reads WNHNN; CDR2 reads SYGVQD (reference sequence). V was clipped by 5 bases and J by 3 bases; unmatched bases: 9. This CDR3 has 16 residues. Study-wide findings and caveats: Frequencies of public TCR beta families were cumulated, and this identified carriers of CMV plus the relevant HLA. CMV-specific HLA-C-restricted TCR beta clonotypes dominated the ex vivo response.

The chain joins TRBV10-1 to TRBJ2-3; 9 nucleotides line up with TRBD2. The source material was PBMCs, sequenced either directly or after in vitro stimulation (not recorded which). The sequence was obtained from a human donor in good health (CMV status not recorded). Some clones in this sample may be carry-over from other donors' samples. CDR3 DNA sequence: TGCGCCAGCAGTTCCTTAGCGGGAGTTGGTACAGATACGCAGTATTTT. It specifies CASSSLAGVGTDTQYF.